This T cell receptor beta chain stems from a study of shared clonotypes between healthy human individuals. Across the whole study: The study used three CD4 naive, three CD4 memory, two CD8 naive and one CD8 memory plate per donor. General study points: Owing to a small donor count, the genetic and exposure-history diversity represented was limited. Memory subsets generally showed smaller estimated richness than naive subsets did.

In the case of this clone: Its specificity is unknown.

The CDR3 totals 18 residues. The germline V gene has CDR1 SEHNR and CDR2 FQNEAQ (reference sequence). The germline V and J ends were trimmed by 10 bases and 0 bases, with 22 bases remaining between them. Sequencing was performed with immunoSEQ multiplex PCR; in TCRdb, only in-frame clones are kept and a portion is missing. The data contain 2 million to 2.5 million clones, 95% of them singletons. Source material: naive CD4+ T cells sorted from blood. The sample's subset: CD45RA+ positively selected. This sequence was found in a young man in good health. J is TRBJ2-6 and V is TRBV7-9; D may be TRBD1 (5 bases). DNA for the CDR3: TGTGCCAACCCCACCTTGGGGCAGGGAAGCTCTGGGGCCAACGTCCTGACTTTC. It is translated as CANPTLGQGSSGANVLTF.